Listed here are 16 T cell receptor beta chains from one sample, sequenced in a study of T cells after somatic rescue of genetic block (TCRdb year 2020). Libraries were built with the immunoSEQ multiplex PCR assay. The table comes from immuneACCESS by way of TCRdb, which keeps in-frame sequences with V and J called. Part of the clones is missing from these tables; in studies checked, under half for an unresolved V gene and the rest for unknown reasons. The sample data list roughly 14,000 clones, and approximately 75% of these were observed just once. The top ten clonotypes cover 14% of the sample. Sequenced: peripheral blood mononuclear cells (PBMCs). The receptors come from a boy aged 5-17 years.

This clone turned up a few times. The chain links TRBV6-5 to TRBJ2-3; the match to TRBD2 covers 13 bases. J was trimmed by 4 bases and V by 5 bases; bases with no gene match: 0. Germline CDR1 MNHEY, CDR2 SVGAGI. The CDR3 loop spans 14 amino acids. DNA for the CDR3: TGTGCCAGCAGTGGGACTAGCGGGGCAGATACGCAGTATTTT. This codes for CASSGTSGADTQYF.

The chain recombines TRBV6-4 with TRBJ2-7; 11 nucleotides align to TRBD1. Trimming cost V 2 bases and J 0 bases; bases outside gene matches: 6. Germline V gene sequence: CDR1 MRHNA, CDR2 SNTAGT. The CDR3 sequence is 17 residues long. CDR3 nucleotide sequence: TGTGCCAGCAGTGACCGCTGGACAGGGGGCCCCTCCTACGAGCAGTACTTC. Encoded protein: CASSDRWTGGPSYEQYF.

This clone was seen a few times. V usage is TRBV25-1 and J usage is TRBJ2-7; possibly TRBD1 for D (5 bases). Germline V gives CDR1 MGHDK, CDR2 SYGVNS. This CDR3 is 14 amino acids long. The V end was cut by 4 bases, the J end by 6 bases, with 16 bases between. The chain's CDR3 is CASSGQGARSEQYF. The DNA for the CDR3 is TGTGCCAGCAGTGGCCAAGGGGCGCGTAGCGAGCAGTACTTC.

The chain is built from TRBV7-9 and TRBJ2-6; the D is unclear. The CDR3 covers 15 residues. V lost 1 base, J lost 1 base, and 5 bases lay in between. CDR1 is SEHNR and CDR2 is FQNEAQ in the germline V gene (reference sequence). The CDR3 coding sequence is TGTGCCAGCAGCTTAGGGGGATCTGGGGCCAACGTCCTGACTTTC. Protein: CASSLGGSGANVLTF.

This clone showed up just a few times. V is TRBV19 and J is TRBJ2-7; D may correspond to TRBD1 or TRBD2 (5 bases each). This CDR3 has 12 amino acids. Germline lookup yields CDR1 LNHDA and CDR2 SQIVND (reference sequence). Trimming took off 5 bases at V and 13 bases at J, with 18 bases between the two ends. The CDR3 DNA follows: TGTGCCAGTAGTCAAACCGGGGCCTTTTTCTACTTC. It codes for CASSQTGAFFYF.

The chain couples TRBV7-9 to TRBJ2-1; 10 bases line up with TRBD2. The CDR3 has 18 residues. V lost 2 bases to trimming and J lost 0 bases; unmatched junction nucleotides: 7. The V gene's germline CDR1 is SEHNR and CDR2 FQNEAQ (reference sequence). The CDR3 nucleotides are TGTGCCAGCAGCTTAACGAGCGGGGGGGTAAGCTCCTACAATGAGCAGTTCTTC. This sequence encodes CASSLTSGGVSSYNEQFF.

This clone came up once. This chain links TRBV19 with TRBJ2-1; 8 bases align to TRBD1. The ends lost 1 base at V and 11 bases at J; junction bases unmatched: 1. Per germline, CDR1 LNHDA and CDR2 SQIVND (reference sequence). CDR3 length: 12 amino acids. CDR3 loop: CASSIGDRKQFF. Written as DNA, the CDR3 is TGTGCCAGTAGTATAGGGGACAGGAAGCAGTTCTTC.

The rearrangement joins TRBV4-1 to TRBJ1-6; 7 nucleotides align to TRBD1. The CDR3 extends over 16 amino acids. J was trimmed by 7 bases and V by 5 bases; bases with no gene match: 11. Germline V gene data show CDR1 as MGHRA and CDR2 as YSYEKL. CDR3: CASSLWIETGNSPLHF. The CDR3 DNA reads TGCGCCAGCAGCTTGTGGATAGAGACAGGGAATTCACCCCTCCACTTT.

The rearrangement links TRBV6-5 to TRBJ2-7, with 8 positions matching TRBD2. Germline CDR1 reads MNHEY; CDR2 reads SVGAGI. Trimming at V came to 0 bases and at J to 0 bases, leaving 4 bases not matched to a gene. CDR3 length: 16 amino acids. The CDR3 DNA reads TGTGCCAGCAGTTACTCTCGGGGGGGCCGCTCCTACGAGCAGTACTTC. Encoded protein: CASSYSRGGRSYEQYF.

This chain joins TRBV28 and TRBJ1-1; a possible D gene is TRBD1 (5 bases). Trimming removed 3 bases from V and 6 bases from J, with 14 bases in between. CDR3 length: 14 amino acids. CDR1 is MDHEN, CDR2 SYDVKM, per germline. CDR3 nucleotides: TGTGCCAGCAGTTTTCGGGGGTCCGACCCTGAAGCTTTCTTT. It is translated as CASSFRGSDPEAFF. The full variable domain, completed using reference TRBV28 and TRBJ1-1, is DVKVTQSSRYLVKRTGEKVFLECVQDMDHENMFWYRQDPGLGLRLIYFSYDVKMKEKGDIPEGYSVSREKKERFSLILESASTNQTSMYLCASSFRGSDPEAFFGQGTRLTVV.

The V call is TRBV5-4, the J call TRBJ1-5; perhaps TRBD1 as D (6 bases). The ends were cut back, 3 bases at V and 5 bases at J, with 12 bases in the middle. This CDR3 is 14 amino acids long. Germline CDR1 reads SGHNT; CDR2 reads YYREEE (reference sequence). The CDR3 is CASSYRDNYQPQHF. CDR3 DNA sequence: TGTGCCAGCAGCTACCGGGACAACTATCAGCCCCAGCATTTT.

This chain links TRBV5-1 with TRBJ2-5; D is possibly TRBD1 (5 bases). V was clipped by 4 bases and J by 5 bases, with 18 bases between them. The germline CDR1 and CDR2 sequences are SGHRS and YFSETQ. The CDR3 has 15 residues. The CDR3 bases are TGCGCCAGCAGCCCAAGGACGACAGTGGGGGAGACCCAGTACTTC. As protein: CASSPRTTVGETQYF.

V and J are TRBV5-1 and TRBJ1-1; D is possibly TRBD1 (6 bases). V lost 4 bases and J 3 bases, leaving 16 bases between the germline ends. The CDR3 covers 15 residues. The germline V gene has CDR1 SGHRS and CDR2 YFSETQ. The CDR3 DNA reads TGCGCCAGCAGCCTACCAGGGGCATTGGACACTGAAGCTTTCTTT. This sequence encodes CASSLPGALDTEAFF.

This chain uses TRBV28 with TRBJ2-3; 11 nucleotides match TRBD1. The germline CDR1 and CDR2 sequences are MDHEN and SYDVKM. Trimming at V came to 5 bases and at J to 2 bases, leaving 6 bases not matched to a gene. CDR3 length: 16 amino acids. Here the CDR3 DNA reads TGTGCCAGCAGTCCAGGACAGGGGGCGACCACAGATACGCAGTATTTT. It is translated as CASSPGQGATTDTQYF.

This clone occurred a few times. V gene TRBV5-4 combines with J gene TRBJ1-3; D gene unclear. This CDR3 has 14 residues. Trimming took off 2 bases at V and 3 bases at J, with 9 bases between the two ends. CDR1 is SGHNT, CDR2 YYREEE, per germline (reference sequence). The CDR3: CASSLGVNGNTIYF. The CDR3 DNA reads TGTGCCAGCAGCTTAGGAGTGAATGGAAACACCATATATTTT. Variable domain in full (rest from reference TRBV5-4 and TRBJ1-3): ETGVTQSPTHLIKTRGQQVTLRCSSQSGHNTVSWYQQALGQGPQFIFQYYREEENGRGNFPPRFSGLQFPNYSSELNVNALELDDSALYLCASSLGVNGNTIYFGEGSWLTVV.

The chain carries TRBV18 and TRBJ1-1; D is uncertain. Trimming shortened V by 3 bases and J by 1 base, and 9 bases separated the two germline ends. Germline assignment: CDR1 KGHSH and CDR2 LQKENI. This CDR3 is 14 amino acids long. The CDR3 spells CASSPWEGNTEAFF. The CDR3 DNA reads TGTGCCAGCTCACCCTGGGAGGGGAACACTGAAGCTTTCTTT.